These T cell receptor beta chains were read from a single sample in a study of PD-1 blockade in classical Hodgkin lymphoma. Profiled with immunoSEQ multiplex PCR; TCRdb holds only in-frame clones, not every one. There are just over 50,000 clones in the sample; approximately 73% occur only once, and around 15% lies in the top ten. The sequencing here drew on peripheral blood mononuclear cells (PBMCs), taken before the second cycle of nivolumab. The receptors come from a human donor with classical Hodgkin lymphoma. Both conserved end residues are part of each CDR3. Fields, in order: clone size, D gene, J gene, V gene, CDR3 protein, CDR3 DNA. D genes are given only for firm matches. The size field is filled for only some rows; it gives once, few, many or a size class.

>-|TRBD1|TRBJ2-7|TRBV30
CAWSIQGASEQYF
TGTGCCTGGAGTATTCAGGGGGCGTCCGAGCAGTACTTC
>-|-|TRBJ1-2|TRBV28
CASTLGGRYGYTF
TGTGCCAGCACCTTAGGGGGACGCTATGGCTACACCTTC
>many|TRBD1|TRBJ1-5|TRBV19
CASSRGQGSNQPQHF
TGTGCCAGTAGTCGGGGACAGGGAAGCAATCAGCCCCAGCATTTT
>-|TRBD1|TRBJ2-2|TRBV30
CAWRLPGQALFGELFF
TGTGCCTGGAGACTCCCGGGACAGGCATTGTTTGGGGAGCTGTTTTTT
>-|-|TRBJ2-1|TRBV29-1
CSHLADYPNEQFF
TGCAGCCACCTTGCGGACTACCCTAATGAGCAGTTCTTC
>few|-|TRBJ2-7|TRBV18
CASSASPGGSYEQYF
TGTGCCAGCTCAGCCTCCCCCGGGGGCAGCTACGAGCAGTACTTC
>-|-|TRBJ2-5|TRBV15
CATSRDRVEETQYF
TGTGCCACCAGCAGAGACAGGGTGGAAGAGACCCAGTACTTC
>-|-|TRBJ1-1|TRBV2
CASTQGGEAFF
TGTGCCAGCACCCAAGGGGGTGAAGCTTTCTTT
>-|TRBD1|TRBJ2-7|TRBV4-1
CASSQEGQGIEQYF
TGCGCCAGCAGCCAAGAAGGACAGGGGATCGAGCAGTACTTC
>-|-|TRBJ1-1|TRBV29-1
CSVGIQGRTEAFF
TGCAGCGTTGGGATACAGGGCAGGACTGAAGCTTTCTTT
>-|TRBD2|TRBJ2-7|TRBV27
CASSLKLRGLPGLAGGRLYEQYF
TGTGCCAGCAGTTTAAAGCTCAGGGGACTCCCTGGACTAGCGGGAGGTCGGCTCTACGAGCAGTACTTC
>-|-|TRBJ1-5|TRBV19
CASSIYEGLGNQPQHF
TGTGCCAGTAGTATTTACGAGGGGTTGGGCAATCAGCCCCAGCATTTT
>once|-|TRBJ2-2|TRBV18
CASSNQIPQNTGELFF
TGTGCCAGCTCAAACCAAATACCCCAGAACACCGGGGAGCTGTTTTTT
>-|-|TRBJ1-1|TRBV6-1
CASMYWQVEAFF
TGTGCCAGCATGTACTGGCAGGTCGAAGCTTTCTTT
>-|-|TRBJ2-7|TRBV7-2
CASSPRVGSYEQYF
TGTGCCAGCAGCCCCAGGGTAGGGTCCTACGAGCAGTACTTC
>-|TRBD1|TRBJ2-2|TRBV25-1
CASSGQGYTGELFF
TGTGCCAGCAGTGGACAGGGATACACCGGGGAGCTGTTTTTT
>-|-|TRBJ1-2|TRBV21-1
CASSQAYYGYTF
TGTGCCAGCAGTCAGGCTTACTATGGCTACACCTTC
>-|-|TRBJ2-1|TRBV7-2
CASSRLGNEQFF
TGTGCCAGCAGCCGACTAGGGAATGAGCAGTTCTTC
>-|TRBD2|TRBJ2-1|TRBV11-1
CASSLLLAAYNEQFF
TGTGCCAGCAGCTTACTGCTAGCGGCGTACAATGAGCAGTTCTTC
>-|-|TRBJ1-1|TRBV18
CASSPRRTLNTEAFF
TGTGCCAGCTCACCACGCAGGACCCTGAACACTGAAGCTTTCTTT
>-|-|TRBJ1-2|TRBV13
CASSSGSGYGYTF
TGTGCCAGCTCATCAGGGTCGGGCTATGGCTACACCTTC
>-|-|TRBJ2-7|TRBV10-3
CAISATPRYEQYF
TGTGCCATCAGCGCGACCCCCCGTTACGAGCAGTACTTC
>-|TRBD1|TRBJ1-5|TRBV30
CAWMEGTGGVYSNQPQHF
TGTGCCTGGATGGAGGGGACAGGGGGCGTTTATAGCAATCAGCCCCAGCATTTT
>-|-|TRBJ1-5|TRBV27
CASSLTGVYSNQPQHF
TGTGCCAGCAGTTTAACTGGAGTATATAGCAATCAGCCCCAGCATTTT
>once|-|TRBJ1-1|TRBV4-1
CASSRGMNTEAFF
TGCGCCAGCAGCCGGGGTATGAACACTGAAGCTTTCTTT
>few|TRBD1|TRBJ1-2|TRBV11-1
CASSLTLGTENYGYTF
TGTGCCAGCAGCTTAACGTTGGGGACAGAAAACTATGGCTACACCTTC
>-|-|TRBJ2-5|TRBV7-9
CASSLAGTPETQYF
TGTGCCAGCAGCTTAGCAGGTACCCCAGAGACCCAGTACTTC
>-|-|TRBJ1-2|TRBV19
CASRVQRSNYGYTF
TGTGCCAGTAGGGTCCAGCGGTCTAACTATGGCTACACCTTC
>-|TRBD1|TRBJ1-2|TRBV6-5
CASALGATGTYGYTF
TGTGCCAGCGCTCTAGGGGCGACAGGGACGTATGGCTACACCTTC
>-|-|TRBJ1-5|TRBV27
CASSASWQGRQPQHF
TGTGCCAGCAGTGCCTCTTGGCAGGGACGGCAGCCCCAGCATTTT
>few|-|TRBJ2-5|TRBV7-8
CASSFQGTRETQYF
TGTGCCAGCAGCTTCCAGGGGACTCGGGAGACCCAGTACTTC
>-|-|TRBJ2-5|TRBV4-3
CASSQVLFSYMTQYF
TGCGCCAGCAGCCAAGTCCTCTTCTCTTACATGACCCAGTACTTC
>-|-|TRBJ2-5|TRBV11-2
CASSLGRQYQETQYF
TGTGCCAGCAGCTTGGGGCGGCAGTACCAAGAGACCCAGTACTTC
>-|-|TRBJ2-1|TRBV7-6
CASSLLSLQGGNEQFF
TGTGCCAGCAGCTTATTATCTCTGCAGGGTGGGAATGAGCAGTTCTTC
>-|-|TRBJ2-3|TRBV6-1
CASRVAANTDTQYF
TGTGCCAGCAGGGTAGCAGCCAACACAGATACGCAGTATTTT
>few|TRBD1|TRBJ1-2|TRBV29-1
CSAEPPGQGDGYTF
TGCAGCGCTGAACCCCCGGGACAGGGCGATGGCTACACCTTC
>few|-|TRBJ1-5|TRBV19
CASTLSGGGGNQPQHF
TGTGCCAGTACCCTAAGTGGGGGTGGTGGCAATCAGCCCCAGCATTTT